The 11 T cell receptor beta chains presented below share a single source sample, sequenced in a study of blood T cells in healthy people across ages. The use of a sample-barcoded 5' primer and a J-beta primer mix characterized a second PCR of roughly 7 to 11 cycles. TCRdb reprocessed the 5' RACE reads with MiXCR, giving one entry per CDR3 protein. The sample has some 760,000 distinct CDR3 sequences, 25% seen once. These records were also assigned to another study, of T cells of mothers and their children.

Sequencing was performed on blood. These receptors were obtained from a boy between 10 and 17 years old in good health.

The rearrangement uses TRBV3-1 and TRBJ2-1; D unresolved. The CDR3 has 13 residues. Trimming removed 6 bases at V and 15 bases at J, with 21 bases between. The germline gives CDR1 LGHDT, CDR2 YNNKEL (reference sequence). The CDR3 DNA is TGTGCCAGCAGTCTAATCCTGGGTGAAGATCGGTTCTTC. Residues: CASSLILGEDRFF.

This chain uses TRBV5-5 with TRBJ2-5, with D tentatively TRBD1 (6 bases). CDR1 and CDR2 (germline): SGHKS, YYEKEE (reference sequence). CDR3 length: 14 residues. V lost 2 bases, J lost 2 bases, and 10 bases lay in between. CDR3 nucleotides: TGTGCCAGCAGCTTTGACAGGACACAAGAGACCCAGTACTTC. Translated: CASSFDRTQETQYF.

The table lists this clonotype with a few counts. The chain carries TRBV9 and TRBJ2-3, with D unresolved. Per germline, CDR1 SGDLS and CDR2 YYNGEE. V was clipped by 3 bases and J by 5 bases, with 13 bases between them. The CDR3 totals 14 residues. Here the CDR3 DNA reads TGTGCCAGCAGCGCCTATGGTCTATTAGATACGCAGTATTTT. As protein: CASSAYGLLDTQYF.

The chain recombines TRBV11-3 with TRBJ2-4; TRBD1 might be the D (5 bases). Germline CDR1 and CDR2: SGHNT and YENEEA. V lost 5 bases and J lost 6, with 11 bases in between. The CDR3 length is 13 residues. The CDR3 spells CASSETDPNIQYF. The CDR3 coding sequence is TGTGCCAGCAGCGAGACAGATCCAAACATTCAGTACTTC.

V is TRBV7-2 and J is TRBJ2-5; D perhaps matches TRBD2 (7 bases). The germline V gene encodes CDR1 SGHTA and CDR2 FQGNSA. This CDR3 is 16 amino acids long. The ends were cut back, 6 bases at V and 2 bases at J, with 19 bases in the middle. The chain's CDR3 is CASSIGGGAGQETQYF. The CDR3 DNA reads TGTGCCAGCAGTATCGGAGGGGGGGCCGGGCAAGAGACCCAGTACTTC.

The table lists this clonotype with a few counts. This chain joins TRBV14 and TRBJ1-1; tentatively, D is TRBD1 (5 bases). With 4 bases removed from V and 1 base from J, the gap between germline ends came to 13 bases. The CDR3 length is 15 residues. Germline V gene lookup returns CDR1 SGHDN and CDR2 FVKESK. The CDR3 sequence is CASSPNRGGNTEAFF. As DNA, the CDR3 is TGTGCCAGCAGCCCCAACCGGGGCGGGAACACTGAAGCTTTCTTT.

This clonotype showed up just a few times. One end of the junction fails to match germline, which may point to a read error. The chain employs TRBV28 and TRBJ1-4; TRBD1 is a possible D gene (5 bases). The CDR3 runs 13 residues. Germline loops: CDR1 MDHEN, CDR2 SYDVKM. The CDR3 region has the DNA TGTGCCAGCAGAGGGATGGGCAGGGCCGGGTTTTCTTTT. Protein product: CASRGMGRAGFSF. Together with reference TRBV28 and TRBJ1-4, the CDR3 gives the full variable domain: DVKVTQSSRYLVKRTGEKVFLECVQDMDHENMFWYRQDPGLGLRLIYFSYDVKMKEKGDIPEGYSVSREKKERFSLILESASTNQTSMYLCASRGMGRAGFSFGSGTQLSVL.

This clonotype was counted between two and nine times. This sequence joins TRBV5-6 and TRBJ2-7; 11 positions match TRBD1. The CDR3 loop spans 14 amino acids. CDR1 and CDR2 (germline): SGHDT, YYEEEE. V was pared by 4 bases and J by 6 bases, with 6 bases of the junction left unmatched. CDR3 in DNA: TGTGCCAGCAGCCCCGGGACAGGGGGATCCGAGCAGTACTTC. Translation gives CASSPGTGGSEQYF.

This chain connects TRBV7-3 to TRBJ2-5; 14 bases are shared with TRBD2. Losses at the gene ends were 5 bases for V and 2 bases for J; bases not matched to a gene: 10. Germline V gives CDR1 SGHTA, CDR2 FQGTGA. The CDR3 length is 18 residues. CDR3 sequence reads: CASSPMTSGRARQETQYF. The CDR3, as DNA: TGTGCCAGCAGCCCGATGACTAGCGGGAGGGCCAGGCAAGAGACCCAGTACTTC. Filled out from reference TRBV7-3 and TRBJ2-5, the complete variable domain reads GAGVSQTPSNKVTEKGKYVELRCDPISGHTALYWYRQSLGQGPEFLIYFQGTGAADDSGLPNDRFFAVRPEGSVSTLKIQRTERGDSAVYLCASSPMTSGRARQETQYFGPGTRLLVL.

This clonotype was counted between two and nine times. The rearrangement uses TRBV29-1 and TRBJ2-1; a weak D match, TRBD2 (5 bases). CDR1 SQVTM and CDR2 ANQGSEA come from the germline V gene. This CDR3 contains 13 residues. V gave up 4 bases and J gave up 0 bases, with 7 bases separating them. This chain's CDR3 is CSVGLSSYNEQFF. In DNA form, the CDR3 reads TGCAGCGTTGGACTAAGCTCCTACAATGAGCAGTTCTTC.

A few counts support this clonotype. V usage is TRBV29-1 and J usage is TRBJ2-6; 7 bases are shared with TRBD2. The CDR3 extends over 14 amino acids. Per the germline V gene, CDR1 is SQVTM and CDR2 is ANQGSEA. After removal of 4 bases from V and 2 bases from J, the junction contained 2 bases not matched to a gene. The CDR3 DNA follows: TGCAGCGTTGGGGAGGGGCCTGGGGCCAACGTCCTGACTTTC. Translating gives CSVGEGPGANVLTF. The full variable domain, rest sourced from reference TRBV29-1 and TRBJ2-6, is SAVISQKPSRDICQRGTSLTIQCQVDSQVTMMFWYRQQPGQSLTLIATANQGSEATYESGFVIDKFPISRPNLTFSTLTVSNMSPEDSSIYLCSVGEGPGANVLTFGAGSRLTVL.